This record concerns one T cell receptor beta chain sequence. After re-calling the 5' RACE reads, TCRdb lists one entry per CDR3 protein, DNA absent. The sample's table shows 150,000 or so distinct CDR3 sequences. The CDR3 extends over 13 amino acids. CDR1 KGHDR and CDR2 SFDVKD come from the germline V gene. The data originate from a study of monozygotic twins with inflammatory bowel disease. Sequenced sample: blood. The chain links TRBV24-1 to TRBJ1-2; absent DNA, TCRdb's TRBD1 call cannot be checked. The sequence was collected from a human donor with ulcerative colitis or Crohn's disease, or a healthy co-twin of an affected twin (not recorded which). CDR3 sequence reads: CATSEPGSYGYTF.